The rows below give T cell receptor beta chains drawn from one sample of a study of OX40 agonist ivuxolimab in advanced cancers. Generated by immunoSEQ multiplex PCR, the TCRdb table keeps only in-frame clones and is missing some. The repertoire consists of roughly 110,000 clones, with 90% occurring once and the leading ten covering approximately 0.49%. The sample in question was CD4+ or CD8+ T cells sorted from blood, obtained in a trial of the OX40 agonist ivuxolimab. The receptors were gathered from an adult with an advanced solid tumor such as melanoma, head and neck, liver or kidney cancer. CDR3s include the opening cysteine and the closing phenylalanine or tryptophan. Each record gives: V gene, D gene, J gene, CDR3 protein. D genes are given only for firm matches.

>TRBV2|TRBD1|TRBJ1-6
CARRQGNSPLHF
>TRBV7-9|NA|TRBJ2-2
CASSLAYGQINTGELFF
>TRBV21-1|NA|TRBJ1-2
CASSKGWREEGLRYNGYTF
>TRBV6-5|NA|TRBJ1-1
CASRNLLNTEAFF
>TRBV11-1|NA|TRBJ1-1
CASSLGSRAFF
>TRBV27|NA|TRBJ2-1
CASSLWPQGDEQFF
>TRBV7-9|NA|TRBJ2-7
CASSLDSTYEQYF
>TRBV6-5|TRBD2|TRBJ2-7
CASSYSGAGGYEQYF
>TRBV6-6|NA|TRBJ2-7
CASSLDTYSYEQYF
>TRBV27|NA|TRBJ1-4
CASSSTPGPGRLTNEKLFF
>TRBV10-1|NA|TRBJ1-6
CASSGNGSPLHF
>TRBV6-1|NA|TRBJ2-7
CASSAHSGTHEQYF
>TRBV12-5|NA|TRBJ2-2
CASGWAGTSNTGELFF
>TRBV12-5|TRBD1|TRBJ2-2
CASGAGGNTGELFF
>TRBV9|NA|TRBJ2-7
CASSPQVGVPSGEQYF
>TRBV9|NA|TRBJ2-5
CASSPGTSQETQYF
>TRBV25-1|NA|TRBJ2-7
CASTETGLRGEQYF
>TRBV7-2|NA|TRBJ1-2
CASSLPTMGNGYTF
>TRBV19|NA|TRBJ2-3
CASSGPVDPTDTQYF
>TRBV30|TRBD1|TRBJ1-5
CAWSVQGGQPQHF
>TRBV10-2|TRBD1|TRBJ1-5
CASSESTGGSQPQHF
>TRBV11-2|NA|TRBJ2-1
CASSRSSYNEQFF
>TRBV7-2|NA|TRBJ1-5
CASSLDRGSNQPQHF
>TRBV7-6|TRBD1|TRBJ2-7
CASSNLRDRVTREQYF
>TRBV4-2|NA|TRBJ1-5
CASSQRESNQPQHF
>TRBV5-6|NA|TRBJ2-1
CASSFRLGGSYNEQFF
>TRBV19|NA|TRBJ1-1
CASSESPFTEAFF
>TRBV11-3|NA|TRBJ2-1
CASSLVSGTYNEQFF
>TRBV5-4|TRBD2|TRBJ2-1
CASSGGGNEQFF
>TRBV27|NA|TRBJ2-4
CASSPPKGGGAKNIQYF
>TRBV18|NA|TRBJ1-5
CASSLEQRSSQPQHF
>TRBV2|NA|TRBJ2-2
CASALTGRNTGELFF
>TRBV5-1|TRBD1|TRBJ1-1
CASTETGVKAFF
>TRBV18|NA|TRBJ2-5
CASSPMTVGETQYF
>TRBV13|NA|TRBJ1-6
CASSPIGQTGMNSPLHF
>TRBV21-1|NA|TRBJ1-1
CASSNWTGGVRNTEAFF
>TRBV6-5|NA|TRBJ1-5
CASSYSQSNQPQHF
>TRBV5-5|NA|TRBJ2-2
CASSLEGASGELFF
>TRBV11-2|TRBD1|TRBJ1-6
CASSLTGVSSPLHF
>TRBV7-2|TRBD1|TRBJ1-6
CASSLKPGQLNSPLHF
>TRBV7-3|NA|TRBJ1-2
CASSSDSNYGYTF
>TRBV9|NA|TRBJ2-2
CASGRAVTGELFF
>TRBV9|TRBD2|TRBJ2-7
CASSVGPGLAGNFPSYEQYF
>TRBV6-6|TRBD1|TRBJ1-6
CASSQQGSSPLHF
>TRBV30|TRBD2|TRBJ2-7
CAWSAPGRGYNEQYF
>TRBV18|TRBD1|TRBJ2-2
CASSLDRVTGELFF
>TRBV30|NA|TRBJ2-3
CAWSVGGPPDTQYF
>TRBV6-5|NA|TRBJ2-1
CASSYRTTGEQFF
>TRBV7-2|NA|TRBJ1-1
CASSRDRTNTEAFF
>TRBV19|NA|TRBJ2-3
CASRSGSATDTQYF